This TCR beta chain stems from a study of T cells in Graves' hyperthyroidism and ophthalmopathy. Germline CDR1 ENHRY, CDR2 SYGVKD. CDR3 length equals 15 residues. Deletions cut 0 bases from V and 2 bases from J, with 5 bases between. This clonotype occurred a few times. The investigators amplified TCR beta CDR3 regions from RNA transcripts. First-round RT-PCR with HTBI primers amplified the TCR CDR3 region. TCRdb called the multiplex PCR reads again in MiXCR, with one record for every CDR3 protein. The sample holds some 360,000 distinct CDR3 sequences, around 14% seen once. The sample taken for sequencing was blood. V gene TRBV10-3 combines with J gene TRBJ2-6, with D possibly being TRBD2 (5 bases). This clonotype was obtained from a woman aged 60 to 75 with Graves' hyperthyroidism. The CDR3 region has the DNA TGTGCCATCAGTGAGTCGGGAGCTGGGGCCAACGTCCTGACTTTC. Translated: CAISESGAGANVLTF.